This TCR beta chain is drawn from a study of OX40 agonist ivuxolimab in advanced cancers. The wider study: Eligibility rules accepted prior anti-PD-1, anti-PD-L1 or anti-CTLA-4 therapy, and roughly 40% had some. Three patients responded partially, comprising one with hepatocellular carcinoma and two with cutaneous melanoma.

Repertoires were generated with immunoSEQ multiplex PCR, while TCRdb's copy carries only in-frame clones and drops some. The sample yields 55,000 to 75,000 clones, approximately 80% seen once. This sequence was found in an adult with an advanced solid tumor such as melanoma, head and neck, liver or kidney cancer. The input for sequencing was CD4+ or CD8+ T cells sorted from blood, taken in a trial of the OX40 agonist ivuxolimab.

CDR3 nucleotides: TGCGCCAGCAGCCTGGAGGGAGGGTCTGCCGGAAACACCATATATTTT. Protein product: CASSLEGGSAGNTIYF. The rearrangement joins TRBV5-1 to TRBJ1-3; D is unclear. Germline V lookup: CDR1 SGHRS, CDR2 YFSETQ. The germline V and J ends were trimmed by 4 bases and 4 bases, with 18 bases remaining between them. The CDR3 is 16 residues long.